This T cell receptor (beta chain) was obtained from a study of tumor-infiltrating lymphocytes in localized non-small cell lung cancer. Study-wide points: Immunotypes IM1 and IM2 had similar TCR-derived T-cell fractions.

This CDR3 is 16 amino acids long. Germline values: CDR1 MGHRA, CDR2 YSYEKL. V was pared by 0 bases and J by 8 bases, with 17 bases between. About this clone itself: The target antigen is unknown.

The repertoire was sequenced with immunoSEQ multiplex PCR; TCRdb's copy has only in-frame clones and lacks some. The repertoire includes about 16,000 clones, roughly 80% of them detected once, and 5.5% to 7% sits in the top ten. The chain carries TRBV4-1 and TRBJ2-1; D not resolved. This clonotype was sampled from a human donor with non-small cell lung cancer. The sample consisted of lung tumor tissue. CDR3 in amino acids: CASSQDLNPQPHEQFF. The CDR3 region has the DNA TGCGCCAGCAGCCAAGATCTTAACCCTCAGCCCCATGAGCAGTTCTTC.